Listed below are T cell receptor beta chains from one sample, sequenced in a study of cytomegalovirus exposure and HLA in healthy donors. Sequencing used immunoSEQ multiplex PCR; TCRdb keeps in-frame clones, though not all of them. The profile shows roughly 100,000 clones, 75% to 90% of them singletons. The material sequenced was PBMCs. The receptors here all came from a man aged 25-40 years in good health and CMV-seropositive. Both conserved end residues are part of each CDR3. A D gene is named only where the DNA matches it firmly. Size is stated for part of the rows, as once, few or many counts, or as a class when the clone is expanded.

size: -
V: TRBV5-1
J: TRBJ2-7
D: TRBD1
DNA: TGCGCCAGCAGCTTGCACAGGGGCAGGCCCGAGCAGTACTTC
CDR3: CASSLHRGRPEQYF

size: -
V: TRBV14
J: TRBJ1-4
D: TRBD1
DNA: TGTGCCAGCAGCCAAGCTTCGGAGACAGGGGTCAGGTATTTT
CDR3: CASSQASETGVRYF

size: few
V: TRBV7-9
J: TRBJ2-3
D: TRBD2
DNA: TGTGCCAGCAGCGGGGTAGCTAGCGGGGGCTCGTATACGCAGTATTTT
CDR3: CASSGVASGGSYTQYF

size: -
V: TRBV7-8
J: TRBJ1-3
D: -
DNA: TGTGCCAGCGCCCTTAACAGGGCCACCGTCTCTGGAAACACCATATATTTT
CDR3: CASALNRATVSGNTIYF

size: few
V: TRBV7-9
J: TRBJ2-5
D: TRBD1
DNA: TGTGCCAGCAGCTTATCGACAGGGGGCGGCCAGGAGACCCAGTACTTC
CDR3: CASSLSTGGGQETQYF

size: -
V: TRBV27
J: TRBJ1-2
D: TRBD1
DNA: TGTGCCAGCAGTAGCCCCGGGACAGGGACCTATGGCTACACCTTC
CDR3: CASSSPGTGTYGYTF

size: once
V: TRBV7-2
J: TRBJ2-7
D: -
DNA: TGTGCCAGCAGCTTAACAGGGATAAACTCCTACGAGCAGTACTTC
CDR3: CASSLTGINSYEQYF

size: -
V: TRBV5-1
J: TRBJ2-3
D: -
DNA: TGCGCCAGCAGTGTAGGGGCGTCAATTCGGGATACGCAGTATTTT
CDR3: CASSVGASIRDTQYF

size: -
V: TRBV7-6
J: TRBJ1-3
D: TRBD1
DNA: TGTGCCAGCAGCTATGGACAGGGCTACTCTGGAAACACCATATATTTT
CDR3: CASSYGQGYSGNTIYF

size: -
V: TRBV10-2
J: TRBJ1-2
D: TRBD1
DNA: TGCGCCAGCAATCATCCCGGGACAGGGTTCGATGGCTACACCTTC
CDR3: CASNHPGTGFDGYTF